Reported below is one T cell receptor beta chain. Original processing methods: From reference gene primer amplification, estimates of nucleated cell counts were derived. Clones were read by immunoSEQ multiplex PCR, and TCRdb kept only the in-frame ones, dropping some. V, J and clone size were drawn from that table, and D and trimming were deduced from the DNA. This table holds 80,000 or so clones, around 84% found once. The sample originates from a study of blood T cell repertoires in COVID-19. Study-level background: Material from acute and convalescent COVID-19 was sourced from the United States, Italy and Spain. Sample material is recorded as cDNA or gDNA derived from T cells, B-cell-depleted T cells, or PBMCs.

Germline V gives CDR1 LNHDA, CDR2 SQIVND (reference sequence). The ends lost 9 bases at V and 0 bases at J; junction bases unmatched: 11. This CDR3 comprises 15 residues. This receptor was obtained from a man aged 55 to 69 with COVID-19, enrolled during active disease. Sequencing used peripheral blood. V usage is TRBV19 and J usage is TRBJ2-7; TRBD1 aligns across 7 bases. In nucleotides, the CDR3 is TGTGCCAGGCAAGAGTTAGGGACAGTCTCCTACGAGCAGTACTTC. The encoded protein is CARQELGTVSYEQYF.